Sequencing of this TCR beta chain was carried out in a study of post-analysis software for immune sequencing data. Across the whole study: The cohort encompassed relapsing-remitting, secondary progressive and progressive-relapsing multiple sclerosis disease courses. Study-wide results and caveats: Samples made in the same batch grouped tightly together by F measure. Patients with multiple sclerosis recorded significantly lower normalized Chao1 diversity than controls, the study found. The five TRBV segments detected at higher frequency in patients than in controls included TRBV5-6, TRBV5-1 and TRBV20-1.

In regard to this clonotype: Its target is unknown. The junction does not match germline at one end; this may be a read error.

The TCR beta cDNA libraries carried unique molecular identifiers. The authors obtained roughly 0.5 million cDNA molecules from roughly 1 to 10 million T cells. TCRdb reprocessed the PCR reads with MiXCR, giving one entry per CDR3 protein. The repertoire holds hundreds of thousands of distinct CDR3 sequences, with 59% as singletons. CDR3 length: 14 amino acids. Germline assignment: CDR1 DFQATT and CDR2 SNEGSKA (reference sequence). This TCR came from a girl aged 2-10 years with multiple sclerosis. The rearrangement links TRBV20-1 to TRBJ2-3, with 10 positions matching TRBD1. The specimen was blood. The CDR3 bases are TGTAGTGCTGGGGACAGGGGCTTGGGAGATACGCAGTATTTT. It translates to CSAGDRGLGDTQYF.